This entry lists 30 T cell receptor beta chains sequenced from one sample in a study of T cells in Graves' hyperthyroidism and ophthalmopathy. The investigators amplified TCR beta CDR3 regions from RNA transcripts. The HTBI primer set was used in a first-round RT-PCR of the TCR CDR3. TCRdb called the multiplex PCR reads again in MiXCR, with one record for every CDR3 protein. The sample shows hundreds of thousands of distinct CDR3 sequences, approximately 19% of them seen only once. Input material: blood. Receptor source: a woman aged 18-29 years with Graves' hyperthyroidism.

The chain carries TRBV10-1 and TRBJ2-5; D is perhaps TRBD2 (6 bases). V lost 0 bases and J 4 bases, leaving 9 bases between the germline ends. CDR1 and CDR2 (germline): WNHNN, SYGVQD (reference sequence). The CDR3 consists of 14 residues. The CDR3 loop reads CASSESRGLETQYF. CDR3 sequence (DNA): TGCGCCAGCAGTGAGTCGAGGGGACTAGAGACCCAGTACTTC.

The table lists this clonotype with a few counts. A much larger clone lies a single base off, so this may be a read error. The V call is TRBV12-3 or TRBV12-4, the J call TRBJ1-5; possibly TRBD1 for D (5 bases). The CDR3 has 13 amino acids. The CDR3 loop reads CASSLQGYQLQHF. CDR3 nucleotide sequence: TGTGCCAGCAGTTTACAGGGATACCAGCTCCAGCATTTT.

In this sample, this clonotype turned up many times. The rearrangement uses TRBV5-1 and TRBJ2-7; TRBD1 or TRBD2 may be the D gene (6 bases each). Germline V gives CDR1 SGHRS, CDR2 YFSETQ. Trimming took 0 bases from V and 7 from J, leaving 20 bases between them. The length of the CDR3 is 16 residues. The chain's CDR3 is CASSLVPHREELEQYF. CDR3 DNA sequence: TGCGCCAGCAGCTTGGTGCCCCACAGGGAGGAATTGGAGCAGTACTTC. Looking up the rest from reference TRBV5-1 and TRBJ2-7 gives the full variable domain: KAGVTQTPRYLIKTRGQQVTLSCSPISGHRSVSWYQQTPGQGLQFLFEYFSETQRNKGNFPGRFSGRQFSNSRSEMNVSTLELGDSALYLCASSLVPHREELEQYFGPGTRLTVT.

The J gene is TRBJ2-5, the V gene TRBV6-1, with TRBD1 as a possible D gene (5 bases). Trimming took off 7 bases at V and 0 bases at J, with 9 bases between the two ends. The CDR3 length is 13 residues. The V gene's germline CDR1 is MNHNS and CDR2 SASEGT. CDR3 bases: TGTGCCAGCAATGGACACAACCAAGAGACCCAGTACTTC. It yields the protein CASNGHNQETQYF.

In this sample, this clonotype turned up many times. The J gene is TRBJ2-7, the V gene TRBV28, with D hard to call. The CDR3 spans 14 residues. V was clipped by 2 bases and J by 2 bases, with 10 bases between them. From germline, CDR1 is MDHEN and CDR2 SYDVKM. CDR3 DNA: TGTGCCAGCAGTTTACTAACTCCCCCCTACGAGCAGTACTTC. This gives the protein CASSLLTPPYEQYF.

The sample holds many counts of this clonotype. The CDR3 DNA reads as TGTGCCGTCCTCAGGGAAGAGAACACTGAAGCTTTCTTT. Translated: CAVLREENTEAFF. The rearrangement uses TRBV10-3 and TRBJ1-1; D possibly corresponds to TRBD1 (5 bases). Trimming stripped 11 bases from V and 1 base from J, with 14 bases between. Looked up from germline, CDR1 is ENHRY and CDR2 is SYGVKD. The CDR3 has 13 residues.

There are many counts of this clonotype. The chain has TRBV11-2 and TRBJ1-1; tentatively, D is TRBD1 (5 bases). CDR1 SGHAT and CDR2 FQNNGV come from the germline V gene. The CDR3 totals 13 residues. V shed 0 bases and J shed 10 bases, with 12 bases lying between them. The CDR3 region is CASSLDRGRLAFF. CDR3 nucleotides: TGTGCCAGCAGCTTAGATCGGGGCCGCTTAGCTTTCTTT. Looking up the rest from reference TRBV11-2 and TRBJ1-1 gives the full variable domain: EAGVAQSPRYKIIEKRQSVAFWCNPISGHATLYWYQQILGQGPKLLIQFQNNGVVDDSQLPKDRFSAERLKGVDSTLKIQPAKLEDSAVYLCASSLDRGRLAFFGQGTRLTVV.

Regarding this clonotype: One base away lies a much larger clone, so this may be a sequencing read error. The chain carries TRBV12-3 or TRBV12-4 and TRBJ1-1; D is unclear. The CDR3 sequence is 13 residues long. V dropped 10 bases and J dropped 7 bases, with 19 bases sitting between them. This CDR3 is CANYPKVYSEAFF. CDR3 nucleotide sequence: TGTGCCAATTACCCTAAGGTTTACAGTGAAGCTTTCTTT.

V is TRBV20-1 and J is TRBJ2-5; the match to TRBD2 covers 8 bases. The CDR3 covers 14 residues. Germline assignment: CDR1 DFQATT and CDR2 SNEGSKA (reference sequence). Germline trimming cut 1 base from V and 4 bases from J; bases unmatched to any gene: 5. Here the CDR3 DNA reads TGCAGTGCTAGAGGACTAGCGTCCTCAGAGACCCAGTACTTC. Translating it yields CSARGLASSETQYF.

This clonotype was picked up many times. The chain employs TRBV5-1 and TRBJ2-5, with 7 bases identical to TRBD1. The germline gives CDR1 SGHRS, CDR2 YFSETQ. This CDR3 contains 16 residues. V lost 0 bases, J lost 4 bases, and 9 bases stayed unmatched. CDR3 DNA: TGCGCCAGCAGCTTGGCGCCGACAGGGTTCGGAGAGACCCAGTACTTC. It is translated as CASSLAPTGFGETQYF.

This clonotype was counted at least ten times. The gene calls are TRBV29-1 and TRBJ1-2; possibly TRBD1 for D (6 bases). This CDR3 is 13 amino acids long. V was trimmed by 5 bases and J by 7 bases, leaving 17 bases between them. Germline CDR1 reads SQVTM; CDR2 reads ANQGSEA. The CDR3 sequence is CSVPSTGRLGYTF. The CDR3 region has the DNA TGCAGCGTTCCCTCCACAGGGCGGCTTGGCTACACCTTC.

This clonotype appeared many times. The rearrangement joins TRBV6-5 to TRBJ1-1, with a tentative D call TRBD1 (5 bases). Between the trimmed V and J ends, which lost 2 bases and 1 base, there was a span of 11 bases. The CDR3 covers 15 residues. Germline loops: CDR1 MNHEY, CDR2 SVGAGI. The CDR3 nucleotides read TGTGCCAGCAGTTACGACCAAGGGGCGAACACTGAAGCTTTCTTT. Residues: CASSYDQGANTEAFF.

The table lists this clonotype with many counts. The chain links TRBV6-1 to TRBJ2-2; the D gene is possibly TRBD2 (7 bases). The CDR3 runs to 15 residues. Germline CDR1 reads MNHNS; CDR2 reads SASEGT. V gave up 4 bases and J gave up 0 bases, with 9 bases separating them. The CDR3 region is CASSAGGPNTGELFF. CDR3 DNA sequence: TGTGCCAGCAGTGCCGGGGGGCCGAACACCGGGGAGCTGTTTTTT.

The chain recombines TRBV5-1 with TRBJ2-4, with D unclear. Looked up from germline, CDR1 is SGHRS and CDR2 is YFSETQ. Trimming removed 4 bases from V and 0 bases from J, with 11 bases in between. The CDR3 contains 15 residues. The CDR3, as DNA: TGCGCCAGCAGCCTCCCCCTGGTAGCCAAAAACATTCAGTACTTC. Residues: CASSLPLVAKNIQYF.

This clonotype was seen many times. The V and J genes are TRBV12-5 and TRBJ1-5, with 9 bases identical to TRBD1. The CDR3 covers 16 residues. Germline CDR1 LGHNT, CDR2 FRNRAP. The V gene end was trimmed by 3 bases and the J gene end by 3 bases; junction bases not matched to a gene: 6. The CDR3 protein is CASGFTWTGDNQPQHF. The CDR3 bases are TGTGCTAGTGGTTTCACCTGGACAGGGGACAATCAGCCCCAGCATTTT. Variable domain in full (rest from reference TRBV12-5 and TRBJ1-5): DARVTQTPRHKVTEMGQEVTMRCQPILGHNTVFWYRQTMMQGLELLAYFRNRAPLDDSGMPKDRFSAEMPDATLATLKIQPSEPRDSAVYFCASGFTWTGDNQPQHFGDGTRLSIL.

This clonotype was seen many times. The chain uses TRBV7-2 and TRBJ1-5; D possibly corresponds to TRBD1 (5 bases). The CDR3 runs to 14 residues. Germline V gives CDR1 SGHTA, CDR2 FQGNSA. The V end lost 5 bases, the J end lost 2 bases, and 10 bases lay between the germline ends. CDR3 residues: CASSDDSGNQPQHF. In nucleotides, the CDR3 is TGTGCCAGCAGCGACGACAGCGGCAATCAGCCCCAGCATTTT.

This clonotype was counted ten times or more. The chain carries TRBV12-3 or TRBV12-4 and TRBJ2-5; D not certain. The CDR3 is 13 residues long. Trimming removed 8 bases at V and 3 bases at J, with 13 bases between. CDR3 bases: TGTGCCAGCTCTCTAGGTCAAAAAGAGACCCAGTACTTC. It yields the protein CASSLGQKETQYF.

In its sample, this clonotype was seen many times. V and J are TRBV5-1 and TRBJ2-7, with D possibly matching TRBD1 (6 bases). Trimming took off 5 bases at V and 1 base at J, with 16 bases between the two ends. CDR3 size: 15 residues. CDR1 is SGHRS and CDR2 is YFSETQ in the germline V gene. The CDR3 is CASSTPGTLSYEQYF. The CDR3 DNA sequence: TGCGCCAGCAGTACACCCGGGACACTATCCTACGAGCAGTACTTC.

This clonotype was seen many times. The chain joins TRBV5-1 to TRBJ2-5, with TRBD2 identical over 10 bases. The junction had 6 bases not matched to a gene; V was cut back by 1 base and J by 3 bases. CDR1 and CDR2 (germline): SGHRS, YFSETQ. The CDR3 runs 16 residues. For the CDR3, the DNA is TGCGCCAGCAGCTTGACGCCTGGGACTAGCGAAGAGACCCAGTACTTC. Its protein product is CASSLTPGTSEETQYF.

This clonotype was observed at least ten times. The chain has TRBV12-3 or TRBV12-4 and TRBJ1-2; D not resolved. The CDR3 runs to 13 residues. V was clipped by 3 bases and J by 5 bases, with 10 bases between them. This CDR3 reads CASSLPNSYGYTF. The DNA of the CDR3 is TGTGCCAGCAGTTTGCCCAATTCGTATGGCTACACCTTC.

This clonotype was recorded at least ten times. V is TRBV6-2 or TRBV6-3 and J is TRBJ2-2; maybe TRBD1 (6 bases). Per germline, CDR1 MNHEY and CDR2 SVGEGT. This CDR3 comprises 17 residues. Trimming removed 1 base from V and 1 base from J, with 13 bases in between. The CDR3 nucleotides read TGTGCCAGCAGTTACTTCCCGGGACAAGTGAACACCGGGGAGCTGTTTTTT. Translation: CASSYFPGQVNTGELFF.

This clonotype was picked up many times. This chain joins TRBV7-8 and TRBJ1-3; TRBD1 agrees at 7 bases. Germline values: CDR1 SGHVS, CDR2 FQNEAQ. The CDR3 length is 17 residues. Unmatched junction bases numbered 10, after V lost 5 bases and J lost 0 bases. CDR3 residues: CASSQGDGIFSGNTIYF. As DNA, the CDR3 is TGTGCCAGCAGCCAGGGGGATGGGATTTTCTCTGGAAACACCATATATTTT.

This clonotype was found many times. The V gene is TRBV20-1, the J gene TRBJ2-6; perhaps TRBD1 as D (5 bases). The ends were cut back, 0 bases at V and 5 bases at J, with 8 bases in the middle. The CDR3 spans 14 residues. CDR1 is DFQATT and CDR2 is SNEGSKA in the germline V gene (reference sequence). The CDR3 is CSAREGRRANVLTF. As DNA, the CDR3 is TGCAGTGCTAGAGAGGGGCGGCGGGCCAACGTCCTGACTTTC.

This clonotype was observed many times. The chain links TRBV30 to TRBJ1-1, with 9 positions matching TRBD1. Trimming at V came to 6 bases and at J to 5 bases, leaving 22 bases not matched to a gene. The V gene's germline CDR1 is GTSNPN and CDR2 SVGIG (reference sequence). This CDR3 is 18 amino acids long. CDR3 amino acids: CACYAGQGGLYRRTEAFF. Here the CDR3 DNA reads TGTGCCTGTTACGCGGGACAGGGTGGTTTGTATCGTAGGACTGAAGCTTTCTTT.

In this sample, this clonotype turned up many times. V gene TRBV9 combines with J gene TRBJ2-2; D assignment may be TRBD1 or TRBD2 (6 bases each). CDR1 and CDR2 from the germline V gene are SGDLS and YYNGEE. Trimming removed 0 bases at V and 6 bases at J, with 12 bases between. This CDR3 spans 15 amino acids. Written as DNA, the CDR3 is TGTGCCAGCAGCGTAGGCCACAGGGAGGCCGGGGAGCTGTTTTTT. Its protein product is CASSVGHREAGELFF. Together with reference TRBV9 and TRBJ2-2, the CDR3 gives the full variable domain: DSGVTQTPKHLITATGQRVTLRCSPRSGDLSVYWYQQSLDQGLQFLIQYYNGEERAKGNILERFSAQQFPDLHSELNLSSLELGDSALYFCASSVGHREAGELFFGEGSRLTVL.

The table lists this clonotype with many counts. This chain joins TRBV5-1 and TRBJ1-1, with 7 bases matching TRBD1. J gave up 3 bases and V 2 bases, and 7 bases lay outside the gene matches. Per germline, CDR1 SGHRS and CDR2 YFSETQ. There are 15 residues in the CDR3. The CDR3 protein is CASSLRGQRYTEAFF. In DNA form, the CDR3 reads TGCGCCAGCAGCTTAAGGGGACAGAGATACACTGAAGCTTTCTTT. Complete variable domain (other parts from reference TRBV5-1 and TRBJ1-1): KAGVTQTPRYLIKTRGQQVTLSCSPISGHRSVSWYQQTPGQGLQFLFEYFSETQRNKGNFPGRFSGRQFSNSRSEMNVSTLELGDSALYLCASSLRGQRYTEAFFGQGTRLTVV.

In its sample, this clonotype was seen many times. The rearrangement uses TRBV3-1 and TRBJ1-2; perhaps TRBD1 as D (6 bases). Trimming took off 1 base at V and 7 bases at J, with 16 bases between the two ends. The CDR3 contains 15 residues. Germline CDR1 and CDR2: LGHDT and YNNKEL (reference sequence). CDR3 bases: TGTGCCAGCAGCCAAGGAGGAGACAGGCTTTCTGGCTACACCTTC. Its translation is CASSQGGDRLSGYTF. The full variable domain, with the rest looked up from reference TRBV3-1 and TRBJ1-2, is DTAVSQTPKYLVTQMGNDKSIKCEQNLGHDTMYWYKQDSKKFLKIMFSYNNKELIINETVPNRFSPKSPDKAHLNLHINSLELGDSAVYFCASSQGGDRLSGYTFGSGTRLTVV.

This clonotype was found many times. The chain carries TRBV19 and TRBJ1-3; the match to TRBD1 covers 12 bases. J was trimmed by 3 bases and V by 3 bases; bases with no gene match: 3. This CDR3 spans 16 amino acids. Germline assignment: CDR1 LNHDA and CDR2 SQIVND (reference sequence). CDR3: CASSIGTGGFGNTIYF. CDR3 nucleotide sequence: TGTGCCAGTAGTATTGGGACAGGGGGCTTTGGAAACACCATATATTTT.

In its sample, this clonotype was seen many times. This chain connects TRBV20-1 to TRBJ2-5; possible D gene TRBD2, 5 bases. The V gene lost 0 bases and the J gene lost 1 base, with 9 bases spanning the gap. The CDR3 loop spans 14 amino acids. The germline V gene has CDR1 DFQATT and CDR2 SNEGSKA (reference sequence). The CDR3 DNA follows: TGCAGTGCTAGAGAGGACTGGACCCAAGAGACCCAGTACTTC. It specifies CSAREDWTQETQYF.

The rearrangement uses TRBV19 and TRBJ2-1, with D unresolved. Germline V gives CDR1 LNHDA, CDR2 SQIVND (reference sequence). The CDR3 is 13 amino acids. V was pared by 5 bases and J by 7 bases, with 12 bases between. In DNA form, the CDR3 reads TGTGCCAGTAGTCCCGCCCCTATTAATGAGCAGTTCTTC. Translating gives CASSPAPINEQFF.